This TCR beta chain was identified in a study of T-cell reconstitution after alpha-beta-depleted transplantation in children. Germline values: CDR1 ENHRY, CDR2 SYGVKD. Trimming removed 6 bases from V and 1 base from J, with 9 bases in between. CDR3 size: 13 residues. It was with unique molecular identifiers that the TCRbeta library was prepared. TCRdb ran MiXCR on the PCR reads and lists one entry per CDR3 protein. In the table there are fewer than 95,000 distinct CDR3 sequences, 10% to 15% of which are singletons. This clonotype was counted many times. The receptor's source is a human donor who donated a stem cell graft to a child with inherited bone marrow failure. The V and J genes are TRBV10-3 and TRBJ2-5, with a tentative D call TRBD1 (6 bases). Sample: PBMCs from the stem cell graft donor, taken from the stem cell graft. CDR3 residues: CAIRGAPQETQYF. The CDR3 DNA follows: TGTGCCATCAGGGGGGCCCCCCAAGAGACCCAGTACTTC.